Each of the 12 T cell receptor beta chains below was sequenced from the same sample in a study of OX40 agonist ivuxolimab in advanced cancers. Sequencing used immunoSEQ multiplex PCR; TCRdb keeps in-frame clones, though not all of them. The sample has tens of thousands of clones, approximately 86% seen once. Source: CD4+ or CD8+ T cells sorted from blood, taken in a trial of the OX40 agonist ivuxolimab. These TCRs come from an adult with an advanced solid tumor such as melanoma, head and neck, liver or kidney cancer.

V and J are TRBV15 and TRBJ1-5, with unresolved D. The length of the CDR3 is 16 residues. Germline lookup yields CDR1 LNHNV and CDR2 YYDKDF (reference sequence). Trimming pared 1 base from V and 1 base from J, leaving 11 bases between. The CDR3 nucleotides are TGTGCCACCAGCAGAGTTCTGGACGGAAGCAATCAGCCCCAGCATTTT. Its translation is CATSRVLDGSNQPQHF.

The J gene is TRBJ2-7, the V gene TRBV30; 8 bases fit TRBD1. The CDR3 is 13 amino acids. Trimming took 7 bases from V and 6 from J; bases not matched to a gene: 11. CDR1 is GTSNPN and CDR2 is SVGIG in the germline V gene (reference sequence). This CDR3 reads CAFSGTGVSEQYF. The CDR3 nucleotides read TGTGCCTTTTCCGGGACAGGTGTTAGCGAGCAGTACTTC.

In this sample, this clone turned up once. V usage is TRBV11-2 and J usage is TRBJ2-5; no clear D. The germline V and J ends were trimmed by 5 bases and 2 bases, with 18 bases remaining between them. The CDR3 consists of 16 residues. Looked up from germline, CDR1 is SGHAT and CDR2 is FQNNGV. The CDR3 spells CASSPPVVRVQETQYF. CDR3 nucleotides: TGTGCCAGCAGCCCCCCCGTCGTCAGAGTACAAGAGACCCAGTACTTC.

By sample share, this clone is medium-sized. V and J are TRBV28 and TRBJ2-7, with D uncertain. The ends were cut back, 4 bases at V and 0 bases at J, with 13 bases in the middle. In germline, CDR1 is MDHEN, CDR2 SYDVKM. The CDR3 has 15 amino acids. DNA for the CDR3: TGTGCCAGCAGTTCCTGGGTAATTAACTCCTACGAGCAGTACTTC. Translation gives CASSSWVINSYEQYF.

The chain joins TRBV30 to TRBJ1-4; possible D gene TRBD1, 5 bases. This CDR3 spans 14 amino acids. V was pared by 0 bases and J by 8 bases, with 13 bases between. The germline V gene encodes CDR1 GTSNPN and CDR2 SVGIG (reference sequence). CDR3 residues: CAWSVDQWGEKLFF. The CDR3 nucleotides read TGTGCCTGGAGTGTGGATCAGTGGGGGGAAAAACTGTTTTTT. Filled out from reference TRBV30 and TRBJ1-4, the complete variable domain reads SQTIHQWPATLVQPVGSPLSLECTVEGTSNPNLYWYRQAAGRGLQLLFYSVGIGQISSEVPQNLSASRPQDRQFILSSKKLLLSDSGFYLCAWSVDQWGEKLFFGSGTQLSVL.

V is TRBV5-1 and J is TRBJ2-7; D is unclear. CDR3 length: 11 residues. Germline V gene data show CDR1 as SGHRS and CDR2 as YFSETQ. V was cut by 3 bases and J by 2 bases, with 3 bases left in between. CDR3 coding DNA: TGCGCCAGCAGCTCCCCCTACGAGCAGTACTTC. Amino acids: CASSSPYEQYF.

The chain carries TRBV27 and TRBJ2-5; D gene ambiguous. Near its end, the DNA agrees better with TRBJ2-7, so the J call may be wrong. This CDR3 contains 15 residues. Germline V gene lookup returns CDR1 MNHEY and CDR2 SMNVEV (reference sequence). The CDR3 DNA is TGTGCCAGCAGTTCCATCGCAGCATCTTTCTACGAGCAGTACTTC. Its translation: CASSSIAASFYEQYF.

J is TRBJ2-1 and V is TRBV5-6, with D uncertain. There are 13 residues in the CDR3. Between the trimmed V and J ends, which lost 4 bases and 2 bases, there was a span of 7 bases. Germline V gene data show CDR1 as SGHDT and CDR2 as YYEEEE. The CDR3 region is CASSLVPYNEQFF. CDR3 nucleotides: TGTGCCAGCAGCCTAGTCCCCTACAATGAGCAGTTCTTC.

The chain links TRBV15 to TRBJ2-7; unclear D gene. CDR1 and CDR2 from the germline V gene are LNHNV and YYDKDF (reference sequence). This CDR3 has 16 residues. With 0 bases removed from V and 0 bases from J, the gap between germline ends came to 12 bases. In nucleotides, the CDR3 is TGTGCCACCAGCAGAGATTATGGAAGCAGCTCCTACGAGCAGTACTTC. Protein: CATSRDYGSSSYEQYF.

The gene calls are TRBV2 and TRBJ2-6; D gene uncertain. The germline V gene encodes CDR1 SNHLY and CDR2 FYNNEI. Between the trimmed V and J ends, which lost 7 bases and 1 base, there was a span of 11 bases. This CDR3 has 15 residues. The DNA of the CDR3 is TGTGCCAGCATTCTGGCCGGATCTGGGGCCAACGTCCTGACTTTC. This codes for CASILAGSGANVLTF.

The rearrangement joins TRBV28 to TRBJ2-1; 11 bases map to TRBD2. The CDR3 extends over 20 amino acids. In germline, CDR1 is MDHEN, CDR2 SYDVKM. V trimming: 3 bases; J trimming: 0 bases; junction bases outside the gene matches: 13. The chain's CDR3 is CASSFSFKLAGESSYNEQFF. The CDR3 bases are TGTGCCAGCAGTTTCTCCTTCAAACTAGCGGGGGAGAGCTCCTACAATGAGCAGTTCTTC.

This chain connects TRBV7-6 to TRBJ2-5; 8 nucleotides match TRBD2. Germline values: CDR1 SGHVS, CDR2 FNYEAQ. The CDR3 is made up of 16 amino acids. Losses at the gene ends were 5 bases for V and 3 bases for J; bases not matched to a gene: 11. CDR3 region: CASSHTSGYLEETQYF. The CDR3 region has the DNA TGTGCCAGCAGCCATACTAGCGGATACCTGGAAGAGACCCAGTACTTC.